These 27 T cell receptor beta chains share one sample of origin, sequenced in a study of T cell responses to AZD1222 COVID-19 vaccine (dated by TCRdb to the early 2020s). Library generation was performed with the immunoSEQ multiplex PCR assay. The clones in this table, taken by TCRdb from immuneACCESS, are in-frame only. Not every clone is retained; where verified, under half of the shortfall comes from an unresolved V gene, and the cause of the rest is unknown. Present in this sample are around 220,000 clones, 90% to 95% of which were seen just once. 1.7% of the sample comes from the top ten. Sample time point, as interpreted from the label and publication: about 28 days (+/-7) after the second vaccine dose. Taken with the paper, the label for treatment or condition translates to: meningococcal conjugate vaccine given as trial control. The specimen was peripheral blood, collected 28 days after the second dose of the MenACWY control vaccine. The receptors derive from an adult who received the MenACWY meningococcal vaccine as a control.

This chain joins TRBV5-4 and TRBJ2-7; D is undetermined. The V end was cut by 0 bases, the J end by 0 bases, with 4 bases between. CDR3 length: 13 amino acids. Looked up from germline, CDR1 is SGHNT and CDR2 is YYREEE (reference sequence). The CDR3: CASSLEHSYEQYF. CDR3 DNA: TGTGCCAGCAGCTTGGAACACTCCTACGAGCAGTACTTC.

The V call is TRBV7-9, the J call TRBJ1-6; 7 bases line up with TRBD1. The V gene's germline CDR1 is SEHNR and CDR2 FQNEAQ (reference sequence). The CDR3 consists of 18 residues. V dropped 0 bases and J dropped 8; count of bases not matched to a gene: 13. This CDR3 reads CASSLALTGKKGDSPLHF. The CDR3 nucleotides are TGTGCCAGCAGCTTAGCCTTGACAGGGAAAAAGGGGGATTCACCCCTCCACTTT.

The chain joins TRBV6-1 to TRBJ2-7; TRBD2 aligns across 7 bases. V trimming: 3 bases; J trimming: 2 bases; junction bases outside the gene matches: 4. Germline assignment: CDR1 MNHNS and CDR2 SASEGT. The CDR3 sequence is 14 residues long. This CDR3 reads CASSDGLGTYEQYF. In nucleotides, the CDR3 is TGTGCCAGCAGTGACGGACTAGGTACCTACGAGCAGTACTTC.

Comments on this clone: The junction and the germline gene differ at one end; a read error may be behind it. This chain uses TRBV5-1 with TRBJ1-2; D is undetermined. The germline V gene encodes CDR1 SGHRS and CDR2 YFSETQ. The CDR3 is 11 amino acids. This CDR3 is CASSFQSGLSF. The CDR3 bases are TGCGCCAGCAGCTTCCAATCCGGGCTTTCTTTC.

The rearrangement uses TRBV5-8 and TRBJ1-1; D not certain. The CDR3 runs to 14 residues. Germline CDR1 SGHTS, CDR2 YDEGEE. The V and J ends lost 4 bases and 3 bases respectively, with 13 bases between them. The CDR3 DNA sequence: TGTGCCAGCAGCCCTACAAGGGCGTACACTGAAGCTTTCTTT. This codes for CASSPTRAYTEAFF.

This sequence joins TRBV7-2 and TRBJ1-2; D gene ambiguous. The CDR3 spans 12 residues. Trimming pared 2 bases from V and 8 bases from J, leaving 9 bases between. Germline V gives CDR1 SGHTA, CDR2 FQGNSA. Here the CDR3 reads CASSLFEGGYTF. CDR3 in DNA: TGTGCCAGCAGCTTATTCGAAGGCGGCTACACCTTC. Based on the CDR3 plus reference TRBV7-2 and TRBJ1-2, the full variable domain is GAGVSQSPSNKVTEKGKDVELRCDPISGHTALYWYRQSLGQGLEFLIYFQGNSAPDKSGLPSDRFSAERTGGSVSTLTIQRTQQEDSAVYLCASSLFEGGYTFGSGTRLTVV.

This rearrangement joins TRBV4-2 to TRBJ2-5; the D is unclear. Per germline, CDR1 LGHNA and CDR2 YNFKEQ. CDR3 length: 14 residues. V lost 1 base and J lost 1, with 7 bases in between. CDR3 DNA sequence: TGTGCCAGCAGCCAAGTAGGAGCCCAAGAGACCCAGTACTTC. Translated: CASSQVGAQETQYF.

A single count supports this clone. The chain uses TRBV7-9 and TRBJ1-4, with TRBD1 matching over 8 bases. Germline CDR1 and CDR2: SEHNR and FQNEAQ (reference sequence). J gave up 7 bases and V 5 bases, and 9 bases lay outside the gene matches. This CDR3 spans 15 amino acids. The CDR3 is CASSDEAGTGEKLFF. In DNA, the CDR3 is TGTGCCAGCAGCGACGAGGCCGGGACAGGTGAAAAACTGTTTTTT.

The chain recombines TRBV6-5 with TRBJ1-1; the D is unclear. The CDR3 contains 15 residues. V was trimmed by 2 bases and J by 3 bases, leaving 13 bases between them. Germline values: CDR1 MNHEY, CDR2 SVGAGI. In nucleotides, the CDR3 is TGTGCCAGCAGTTACGAGAAGGTGGCGGACACTGAAGCTTTCTTT. Residues: CASSYEKVADTEAFF.

The V call is TRBV25-1, the J call TRBJ1-5; D call uncertain. Deletions cut 4 bases from V and 2 bases from J, with 9 bases between. Germline CDR1 MGHDK, CDR2 SYGVNS. This CDR3 is 14 amino acids long. The CDR3 DNA follows: TGTGCCAGCAGTGGACTATCAGGCAATCAGCCCCAGCATTTT. This codes for CASSGLSGNQPQHF.

This chain joins TRBV4-2 and TRBJ2-1; 7 nucleotides match TRBD1. Germline CDR1 LGHNA, CDR2 YNFKEQ. The CDR3 is 16 residues long. J lost 0 bases, V lost 3 bases, and 5 bases had no gene match. CDR3 protein: CASSQVQGSSYNEQFF. The CDR3 DNA is TGTGCCAGCAGCCAGGTACAGGGGAGCTCCTACAATGAGCAGTTCTTC.

The gene calls are TRBV20-1 and TRBJ1-1, with a tentative D call TRBD1 (5 bases). The CDR3 is 15 residues long. The V end lost 3 bases, the J end lost 3 bases, and 17 bases lay between the germline ends. Germline V gives CDR1 DFQATT, CDR2 SNEGSKA (reference sequence). The chain's CDR3 is CSASRERGVDTEAFF. The CDR3 nucleotides are TGCAGTGCTAGTCGGGAAAGGGGAGTAGACACTGAAGCTTTCTTT.

This clone has a single count. The chain couples TRBV7-6 to TRBJ2-7, with D possibly called TRBD1 or TRBD2 (7 bases each). The CDR3 is made up of 16 amino acids. CDR1 SGHVS and CDR2 FNYEAQ come from the germline V gene. Trimming shortened V by 2 bases and J by 4 bases, and 18 bases separated the two germline ends. The DNA of the CDR3 is TGTGCCAGCAGCTTAATGGTCACAGGGGAGGGGTACGAGCAGTACTTC. Protein product: CASSLMVTGEGYEQYF.

This clone was observed once. For the CDR3, the DNA is TGTGCCAGCAGTCACCGGGACAGTTCCTACGAGCAGTACTTC. Residues: CASSHRDSSYEQYF. The rearrangement links TRBV6-5 to TRBJ2-7, with 7 positions matching TRBD1. The CDR3 has 14 amino acids. Germline values: CDR1 MNHEY, CDR2 SVGAGI. V trimming: 5 bases; J trimming: 1 base; junction bases outside the gene matches: 5.

V gene TRBV7-2 combines with J gene TRBJ1-1, with a possible D match to TRBD1 (5 bases). Trimming removed 5 bases at V and 5 bases at J, with 15 bases between. This CDR3 spans 14 amino acids. CDR1 and CDR2 from the germline V gene are SGHTA and FQGNSA. The CDR3 reads CASSPRQSSTEAFF. CDR3 DNA: TGTGCCAGCAGCCCCCGACAGTCTAGTACTGAAGCTTTCTTT.

The chain combines TRBV19 with TRBJ1-1; no reliable D call. The CDR3 contains 13 residues. Trimming pared 5 bases from V and 3 bases from J, leaving 10 bases between. Germline V gene data show CDR1 as LNHDA and CDR2 as SQIVND (reference sequence). CDR3 protein: CASSPGRDTEAFF. CDR3 nucleotide sequence: TGTGCCAGTAGTCCAGGACGTGACACTGAAGCTTTCTTT.

The chain joins TRBV11-2 to TRBJ2-7; TRBD2 matches at 16 bases. V dropped 4 bases and J dropped 11; count of bases not matched to a gene: 5. This CDR3 is 14 amino acids long. CDR1 is SGHAT, CDR2 FQNNGV, per germline. The CDR3 DNA reads as TGTGCCAGCAGCTCCCCGGGACTAGCGGGAGGGAAGTACTTC. Translation: CASSSPGLAGGKYF. Full variable domain (rest looked up from reference TRBV11-2 and TRBJ2-7): EAGVAQSPRYKIIEKRQSVAFWCNPISGHATLYWYQQILGQGPKLLIQFQNNGVVDDSQLPKDRFSAERLKGVDSTLKIQPAKLEDSAVYLCASSSPGLAGGKYFGPGTRLTVT.

V usage is TRBV5-6 and J usage is TRBJ2-3; 9 positions agree with TRBD2. This CDR3 is 16 amino acids long. V trimming: 3 bases; J trimming: 4 bases; junction bases outside the gene matches: 9. Germline CDR1 and CDR2: SGHDT and YYEEEE. The CDR3 DNA reads TGTGCCAGCAGCTGGGCCGGGACTAGCAGGGCAGATACGCAGTATTTT. This codes for CASSWAGTSRADTQYF.

The chain recombines TRBV29-1 with TRBJ1-1, with D possibly being TRBD1 (6 bases). Germline CDR1 is SQVTM and CDR2 is ANQGSEA. CDR3 length: 13 residues. V shed 7 bases and J shed 2 bases, with 14 bases lying between them. CDR3 DNA: TGCAGCGCCTCGACAGGACTAAACACTGAAGCTTTCTTT. This sequence encodes CSASTGLNTEAFF.

The chain links TRBV5-1 to TRBJ1-1; 7 bases map to TRBD1. The length of the CDR3 is 15 residues. The germline CDR1 and CDR2 sequences are SGHRS and YFSETQ. V lost 4 bases and J lost 3; bases outside the gene matches: 9. CDR3 region: CASSILQGVDTEAFF. DNA of the CDR3: TGCGCCAGCAGCATCCTCCAGGGGGTGGACACTGAAGCTTTCTTT.

CDR3: CASSLAPNHGYTF. For the CDR3, the DNA is TGTGCCAGCAGCCTGGCGCCCAACCATGGCTACACCTTC. The chain combines TRBV14 with TRBJ1-2; D unclear. The CDR3 covers 13 residues. Trimming left V 4 bases short and J 6 bases short, with 12 bases between. The germline V gene has CDR1 SGHDN and CDR2 FVKESK.

The gene calls are TRBV7-8 and TRBJ1-2, with D uncertain. Germline lookup yields CDR1 SGHVS and CDR2 FQNEAQ. The length of the CDR3 is 15 residues. Trimming removed 1 base at V and 4 bases at J, with 13 bases between. The CDR3 protein is CASSLDPVPFYGYTF. CDR3 sequence (DNA): TGTGCCAGCAGCTTAGACCCGGTGCCCTTCTATGGCTACACCTTC.

The J gene is TRBJ2-6, the V gene TRBV5-1; the D is unclear. Germline CDR1 and CDR2: SGHRS and YFSETQ. This CDR3 has 19 residues. V lost 0 bases, J lost 0 bases, and 16 bases lay in between. The CDR3 reads CASSLVRVLGGSGANVLTF. The CDR3 region has the DNA TGCGCCAGCAGCTTGGTGCGCGTCCTTGGCGGCTCTGGGGCCAACGTCCTGACTTTC.

This chain links TRBV6-2 or TRBV6-3 with TRBJ2-1, with D hard to call. The CDR3 sequence is 13 residues long. The V gene lost 2 bases and the J gene lost 6 bases, with 8 bases spanning the gap. Germline CDR1 is MNHEY and CDR2 is SVGEGT. The CDR3 protein is CASSYGSANEQFF. CDR3 sequence (DNA): TGTGCCAGCAGTTACGGGTCAGCCAATGAGCAGTTCTTC.

A word on this clone: Other DNA sequences within the sample encode an identical CDR3. The chain employs TRBV12-3 or TRBV12-4 and TRBJ2-5, with 9 bases lining up with TRBD2. There are 13 residues in the CDR3. After removal of 8 bases from V and 4 bases from J, the junction contained 5 bases not matched to a gene. CDR3: CASSLAGTETQYF. The CDR3 DNA is TGTGCCAGCTCTCTAGCGGGAACAGAGACCCAGTACTTC.

The chain joins TRBV28 to TRBJ2-7, with D maybe TRBD2 (5 bases). The CDR3 consists of 14 residues. The germline V gene encodes CDR1 MDHEN and CDR2 SYDVKM. V was trimmed by 6 bases and J by 2 bases, leaving 14 bases between them. The CDR3 DNA reads as TGTGCCAGCAGCCCGCCGGGAATCCCCTACGAGCAGTACTTC. Translating it yields CASSPPGIPYEQYF.

This chain connects TRBV28 to TRBJ1-2; the D gene is possibly TRBD1 (5 bases). The CDR3 is 16 residues long. V lost 3 bases and J lost 4, with 18 bases in between. The germline V gene encodes CDR1 MDHEN and CDR2 SYDVKM. The DNA of the CDR3 is TGTGCCAGCAGTTTGCCGTCCTCAGGGCATAGCTATGGCTACACCTTC. Its protein product is CASSLPSSGHSYGYTF.